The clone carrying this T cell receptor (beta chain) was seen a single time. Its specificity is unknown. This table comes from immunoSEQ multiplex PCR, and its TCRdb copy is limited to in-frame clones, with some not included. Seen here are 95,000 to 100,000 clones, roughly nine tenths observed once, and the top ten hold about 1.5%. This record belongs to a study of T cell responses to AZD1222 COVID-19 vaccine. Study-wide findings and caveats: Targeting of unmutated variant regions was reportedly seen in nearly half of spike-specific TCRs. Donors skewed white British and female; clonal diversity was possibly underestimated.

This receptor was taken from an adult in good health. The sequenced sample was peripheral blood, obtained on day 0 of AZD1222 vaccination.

CDR3 nucleotide sequence: TGTGCCAGCAGCCGAACTAGCGGGGGGTACAATGAGCAGTTCTTC. It translates to CASSRTSGGYNEQFF. The chain joins TRBV7-9 to TRBJ2-1, with 12 bases lining up with TRBD2. This CDR3 comprises 15 residues. Germline values: CDR1 SEHNR, CDR2 FQNEAQ (reference sequence). The V gene end was trimmed by 5 bases and the J gene end by 4 bases; junction bases not matched to a gene: 3.